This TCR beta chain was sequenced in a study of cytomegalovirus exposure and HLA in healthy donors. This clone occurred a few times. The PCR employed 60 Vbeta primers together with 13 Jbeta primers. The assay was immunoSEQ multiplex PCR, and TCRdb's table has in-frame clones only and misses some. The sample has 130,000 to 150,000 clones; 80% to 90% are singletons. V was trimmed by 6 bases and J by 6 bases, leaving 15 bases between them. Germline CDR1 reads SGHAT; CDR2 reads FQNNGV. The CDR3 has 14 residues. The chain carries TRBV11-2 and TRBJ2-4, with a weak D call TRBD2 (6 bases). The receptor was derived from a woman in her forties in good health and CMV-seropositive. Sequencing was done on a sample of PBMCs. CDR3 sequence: CASRQLGLVNIQYF. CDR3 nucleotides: TGTGCCAGCAGGCAGCTGGGACTGGTAAACATTCAGTACTTC.